This record covers a single T cell receptor beta chain. Several immunoSEQ plates held equal portions of the genomic DNA taken from each subset. In the original processing: Sequence data from immunoSEQ were junction-only and lacked quality scores; consequently, filtering differed. Assay: immunoSEQ multiplex PCR; the TCRdb copy retains only in-frame clones and omits some. The DNA was the basis for D and trimming; V, J and clone size are from that table. The sample lists about 2.2 million clones, about 92% occurring once. CD45RO-negative cells were positively selected for CCR7, leaving out terminally differentiated effector memory CD45RA+ cells. The V gene end was trimmed by 3 bases and the J gene end by 3 bases; junction bases not matched to a gene: 6. The germline V gene encodes CDR1 MGHRA and CDR2 YSYEKL. The CDR3 extends over 17 amino acids. The data are from a study of shared clonotypes between healthy human individuals. Study-wide background: Each donor's CD8 memory used one plate, CD8 naive two, each CD4 subset three.

The specimen sequenced was naive CD8+ T cells from PBMCs. V is TRBV4-1 and J is TRBJ2-4; 12 bases fit TRBD2. The sequence came from a man aged 18 to 30 in good health. Some clones in this sample may be carry-over from other donors' samples. CDR3 loop: CASSQTSGRLSKNIQYF. For the CDR3, the DNA is TGCGCCAGCAGCCAGACTAGCGGGAGATTGAGCAAAAACATTCAGTACTTC.